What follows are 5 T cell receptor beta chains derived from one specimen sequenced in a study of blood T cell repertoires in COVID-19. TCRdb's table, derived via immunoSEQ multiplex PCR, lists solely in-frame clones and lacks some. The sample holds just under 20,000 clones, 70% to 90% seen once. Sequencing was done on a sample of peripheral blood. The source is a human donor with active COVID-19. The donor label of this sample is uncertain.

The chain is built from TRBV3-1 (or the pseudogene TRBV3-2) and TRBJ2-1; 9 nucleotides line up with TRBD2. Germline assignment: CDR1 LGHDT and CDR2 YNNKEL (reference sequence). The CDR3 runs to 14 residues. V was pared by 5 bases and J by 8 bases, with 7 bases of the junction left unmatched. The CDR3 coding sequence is TGTGCCAGCAGCGATCTTAGCGGGAGCTATGAGCAGTTCTTC. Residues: CASSDLSGSYEQFF.

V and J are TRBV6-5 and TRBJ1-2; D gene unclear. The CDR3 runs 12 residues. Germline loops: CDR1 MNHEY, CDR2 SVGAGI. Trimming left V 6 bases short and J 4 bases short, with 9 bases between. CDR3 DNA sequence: TGTGCCAGCAGACCGGAGTCCTATGGCTACACCTTC. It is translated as CASRPESYGYTF.

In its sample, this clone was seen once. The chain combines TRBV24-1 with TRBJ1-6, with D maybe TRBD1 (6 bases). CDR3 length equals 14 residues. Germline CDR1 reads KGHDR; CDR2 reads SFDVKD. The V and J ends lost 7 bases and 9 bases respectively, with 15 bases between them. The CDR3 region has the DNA TGTGCCACCAGCGACGGACAGCGTTTTTCACCCCTCCACTTT. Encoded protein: CATSDGQRFSPLHF.

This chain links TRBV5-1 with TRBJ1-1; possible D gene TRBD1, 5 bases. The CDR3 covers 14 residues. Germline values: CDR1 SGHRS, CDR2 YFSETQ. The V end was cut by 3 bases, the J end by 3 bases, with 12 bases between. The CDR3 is CASSSGLGDTEAFF. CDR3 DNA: TGCGCCAGCAGCTCCGGCTTAGGGGACACTGAAGCTTTCTTT.

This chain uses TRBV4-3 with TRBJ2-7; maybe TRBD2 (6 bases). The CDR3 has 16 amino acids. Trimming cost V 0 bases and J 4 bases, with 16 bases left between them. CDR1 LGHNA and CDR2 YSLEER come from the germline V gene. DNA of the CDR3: TGCGCCAGCAGCCAAGATTATGGCGGGATCCCTTACGAGCAGTACTTC. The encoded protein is CASSQDYGGIPYEQYF.